This T cell receptor beta chain originates from a study of graft-versus-host responses after intestinal transplantation. Across the study: Isolated intestinal, liver-intestinal, or multivisceral transplants had been given to the recipients. Recipients were all induced with anti-thymocyte globulin, then given tacrolimus and steroids for roughly three years.

Assay: immunoSEQ multiplex PCR; the TCRdb copy retains only in-frame clones and omits some. There are over 75,000 clones in the sample; approximately 90% occur only once, and more than 0.25% lies in the top ten. Comments on this clone: Its antigen remains unknown.

General study results and limits: Among circulating GvH clones, peak levels were associated with early post-transplant declines in HvG clones. Ileal or blood samples showed some GvH clones first, and such clones were also found in recipient marrow.

The sample was unstimulated CD4+ T cells sorted from spleen or lymph node cells, taken before transplant. This sequence was found in a human donor who was the organ donor for an intestinal transplant.

CDR3 nucleotides: TGTGCCAGCAGTTACGTCCGGGACAGAAACAATGAGCAGTTCTTC. This codes for CASSYVRDRNNEQFF. The chain combines TRBV6-5 with TRBJ2-1, with TRBD1 identical over 7 bases. There are 15 residues in the CDR3. From germline, CDR1 is MNHEY and CDR2 SVGAGI. Trimming at V came to 2 bases and at J to 5 bases, leaving 6 bases not matched to a gene.